The present TCR beta chain was sequenced within a study of cytomegalovirus exposure and HLA in healthy donors. Germline loops: CDR1 SGHTA, CDR2 FQGNSA. CDR3 size: 16 residues. V gave up 6 bases and J gave up 1 base; unmatched junction bases: 9. Primers for the PCR totalled 60 Vbeta and 13 Jbeta. Here immunoSEQ multiplex PCR was the method, and the copy in TCRdb shows in-frame clones only, minus some. The repertoire holds some 150,000 clones, with approximately 78% as singletons. The chain links TRBV7-2 to TRBJ2-1, with TRBD2 matching 7 bases. Material: PBMCs. This TCR derives from a man between 40 and 49 years old in good health and CMV-seropositive. The CDR3 DNA is TGTGCCAGCAGAATAGCGGGTACCTCATCCTACAATGAGCAGTTCTTC. This encodes CASRIAGTSSYNEQFF.